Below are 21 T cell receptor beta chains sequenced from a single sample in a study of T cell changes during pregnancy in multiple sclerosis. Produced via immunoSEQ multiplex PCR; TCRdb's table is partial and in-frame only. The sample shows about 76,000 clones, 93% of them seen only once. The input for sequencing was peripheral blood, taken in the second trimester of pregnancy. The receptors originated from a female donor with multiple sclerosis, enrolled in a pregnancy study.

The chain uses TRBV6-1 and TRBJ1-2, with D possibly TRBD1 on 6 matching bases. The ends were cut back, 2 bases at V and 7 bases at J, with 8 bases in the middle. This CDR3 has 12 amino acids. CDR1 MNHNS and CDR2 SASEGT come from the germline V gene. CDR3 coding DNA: TGTGCCAGCAGTGAAACAGGGATTGGCTACACCTTC. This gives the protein CASSETGIGYTF.

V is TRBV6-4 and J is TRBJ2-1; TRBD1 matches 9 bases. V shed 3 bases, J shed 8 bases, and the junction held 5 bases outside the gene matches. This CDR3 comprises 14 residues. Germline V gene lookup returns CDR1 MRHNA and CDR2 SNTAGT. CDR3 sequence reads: CASSEGQGSDEQFF. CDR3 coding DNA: TGTGCCAGCAGTGAGGGACAGGGAAGTGATGAGCAGTTCTTC.

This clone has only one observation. In DNA, the CDR3 is TGTGCCAGCAGCCCCCGGGGACAGGGGGCGTGGAACACCGGGGAGCTGTTTTTT. Protein sequence: CASSPRGQGAWNTGELFF. This sequence joins TRBV7-2 and TRBJ2-2; 12 positions match TRBD1. Germline trimming cut 5 bases from V and 1 base from J; bases unmatched to any gene: 8. CDR1 is SGHTA and CDR2 is FQGNSA in the germline V gene. The CDR3 spans 18 residues. Combining the CDR3 with reference TRBV7-2 and TRBJ2-2 gives the whole variable domain GAGVSQSPSNKVTEKGKDVELRCDPISGHTALYWYRQSLGQGLEFLIYFQGNSAPDKSGLPSDRFSAERTGGSVSTLTIQRTQQEDSAVYLCASSPRGQGAWNTGELFFGEGSRLTVL.

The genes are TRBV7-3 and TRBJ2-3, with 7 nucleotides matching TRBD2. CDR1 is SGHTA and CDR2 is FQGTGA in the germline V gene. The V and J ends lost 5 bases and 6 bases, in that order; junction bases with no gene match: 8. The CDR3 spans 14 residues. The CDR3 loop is CASSLVGGVDTQYF. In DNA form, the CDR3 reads TGTGCCAGCAGCCTGGTGGGAGGGGTTGATACGCAGTATTTT.

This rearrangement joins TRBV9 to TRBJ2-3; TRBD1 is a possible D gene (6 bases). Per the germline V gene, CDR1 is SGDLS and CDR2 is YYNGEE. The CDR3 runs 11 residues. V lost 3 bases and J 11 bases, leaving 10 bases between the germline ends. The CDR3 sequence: CASSDREKQYF. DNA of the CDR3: TGTGCCAGCAGCGACAGGGAAAAGCAGTATTTT.

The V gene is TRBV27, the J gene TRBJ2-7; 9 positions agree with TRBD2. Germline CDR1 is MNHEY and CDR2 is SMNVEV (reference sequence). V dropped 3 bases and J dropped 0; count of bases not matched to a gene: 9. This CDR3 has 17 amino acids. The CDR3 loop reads CASSFYYERGDSYEQYF. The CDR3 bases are TGTGCCAGCAGTTTTTATTACGAGCGGGGGGACTCCTACGAGCAGTACTTC.

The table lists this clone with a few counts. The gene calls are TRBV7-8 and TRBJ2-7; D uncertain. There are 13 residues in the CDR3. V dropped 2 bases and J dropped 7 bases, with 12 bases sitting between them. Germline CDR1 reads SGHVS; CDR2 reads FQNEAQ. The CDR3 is CASSLQEPGEQYF. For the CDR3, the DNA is TGTGCCAGCAGCTTACAAGAACCCGGGGAGCAGTACTTC.

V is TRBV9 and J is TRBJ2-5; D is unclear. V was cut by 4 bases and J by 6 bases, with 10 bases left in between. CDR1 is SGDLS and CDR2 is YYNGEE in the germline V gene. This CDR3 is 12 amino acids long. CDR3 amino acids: CASSPPVQTQYF. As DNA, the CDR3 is TGTGCCAGCAGCCCCCCTGTTCAGACCCAGTACTTC. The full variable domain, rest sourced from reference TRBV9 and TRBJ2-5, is DSGVTQTPKHLITATGQRVTLRCSPRSGDLSVYWYQQSLDQGLQFLIQYYNGEERAKGNILERFSAQQFPDLHSELNLSSLELGDSALYFCASSPPVQTQYFGPGTRLLVL.

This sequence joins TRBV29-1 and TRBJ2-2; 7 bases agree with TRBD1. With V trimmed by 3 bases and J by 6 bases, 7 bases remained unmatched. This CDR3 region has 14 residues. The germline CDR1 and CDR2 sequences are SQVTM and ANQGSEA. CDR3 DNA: TGCAGCGTTGAGGCAGGGGGTTGGGCCGGGGAGCTGTTTTTT. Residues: CSVEAGGWAGELFF.

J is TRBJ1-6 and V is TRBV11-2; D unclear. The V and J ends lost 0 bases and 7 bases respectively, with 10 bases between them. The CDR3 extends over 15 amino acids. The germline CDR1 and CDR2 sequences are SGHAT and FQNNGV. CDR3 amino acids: CASSLEAGQNSPLHF. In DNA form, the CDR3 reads TGTGCCAGCAGCTTAGAGGCAGGTCAAAATTCACCCCTCCACTTT.

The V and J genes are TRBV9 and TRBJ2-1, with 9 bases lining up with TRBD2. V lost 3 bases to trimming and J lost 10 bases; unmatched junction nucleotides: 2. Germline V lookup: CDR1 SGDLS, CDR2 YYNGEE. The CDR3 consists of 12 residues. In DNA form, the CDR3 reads TGTGCCAGCAGCGGGACTAGCGCGGAGCAGTTCTTC. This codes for CASSGTSAEQFF. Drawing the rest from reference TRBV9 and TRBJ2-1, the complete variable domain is DSGVTQTPKHLITATGQRVTLRCSPRSGDLSVYWYQQSLDQGLQFLIQYYNGEERAKGNILERFSAQQFPDLHSELNLSSLELGDSALYFCASSGTSAEQFFGPGTRLTVL.

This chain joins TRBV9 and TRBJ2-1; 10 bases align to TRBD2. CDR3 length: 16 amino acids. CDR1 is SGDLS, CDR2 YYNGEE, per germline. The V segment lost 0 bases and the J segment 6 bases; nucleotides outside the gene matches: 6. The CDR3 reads CASSVAGKREGNEQFF. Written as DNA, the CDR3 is TGTGCCAGCAGCGTAGCTGGCAAGCGGGAGGGCAATGAGCAGTTCTTC.

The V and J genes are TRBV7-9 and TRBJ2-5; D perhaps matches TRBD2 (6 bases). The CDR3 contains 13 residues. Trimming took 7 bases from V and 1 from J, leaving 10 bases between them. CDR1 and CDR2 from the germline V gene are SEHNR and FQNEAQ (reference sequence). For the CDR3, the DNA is TGTGCCAGCACCATCGGGGGCCAAGAGACCCAGTACTTC. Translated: CASTIGGQETQYF.

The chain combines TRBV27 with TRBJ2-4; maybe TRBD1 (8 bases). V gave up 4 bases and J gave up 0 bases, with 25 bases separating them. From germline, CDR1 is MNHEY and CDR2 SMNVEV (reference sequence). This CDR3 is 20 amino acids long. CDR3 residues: CASSSPQDGQGGVAKNIQYF. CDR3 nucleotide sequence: TGTGCCAGCAGTTCCCCACAAGACGGACAGGGAGGGGTAGCCAAAAACATTCAGTACTTC.

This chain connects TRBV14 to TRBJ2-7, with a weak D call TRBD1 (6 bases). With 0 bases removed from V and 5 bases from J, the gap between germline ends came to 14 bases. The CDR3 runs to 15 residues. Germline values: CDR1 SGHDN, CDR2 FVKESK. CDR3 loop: CASSQDGTGLDEQYF. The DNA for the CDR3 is TGTGCCAGCAGCCAAGATGGTACAGGGTTAGACGAGCAGTACTTC.

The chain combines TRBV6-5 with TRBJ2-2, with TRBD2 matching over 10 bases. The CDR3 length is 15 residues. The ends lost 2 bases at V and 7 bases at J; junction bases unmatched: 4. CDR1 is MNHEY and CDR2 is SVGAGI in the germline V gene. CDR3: CASSYLAGVVGELFF. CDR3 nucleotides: TGTGCCAGCAGTTACCTAGCGGGAGTGGTCGGGGAGCTGTTTTTT.

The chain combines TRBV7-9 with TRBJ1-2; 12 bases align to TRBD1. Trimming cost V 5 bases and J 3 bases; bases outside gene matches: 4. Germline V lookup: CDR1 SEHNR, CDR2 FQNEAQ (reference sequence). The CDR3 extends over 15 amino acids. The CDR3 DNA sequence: TGTGCCAGCAGCGAGGGACAGGGGGCCGACTATGGCTACACCTTC. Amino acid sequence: CASSEGQGADYGYTF.

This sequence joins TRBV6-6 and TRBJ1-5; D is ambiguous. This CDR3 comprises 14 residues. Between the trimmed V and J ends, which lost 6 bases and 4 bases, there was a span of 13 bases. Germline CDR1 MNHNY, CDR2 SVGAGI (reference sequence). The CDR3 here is CASRAGGRNQPQHF. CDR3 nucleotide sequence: TGTGCCAGCAGGGCCGGTGGGAGGAATCAGCCCCAGCATTTT.

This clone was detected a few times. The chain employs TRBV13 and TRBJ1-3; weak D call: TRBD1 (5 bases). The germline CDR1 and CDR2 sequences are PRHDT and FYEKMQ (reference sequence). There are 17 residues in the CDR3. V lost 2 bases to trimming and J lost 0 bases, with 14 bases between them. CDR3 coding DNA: TGTGCCAGCAGCTTAAGCCAGGGCCGATCCTCTGGAAACACCATATATTTT. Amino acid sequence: CASSLSQGRSSGNTIYF.

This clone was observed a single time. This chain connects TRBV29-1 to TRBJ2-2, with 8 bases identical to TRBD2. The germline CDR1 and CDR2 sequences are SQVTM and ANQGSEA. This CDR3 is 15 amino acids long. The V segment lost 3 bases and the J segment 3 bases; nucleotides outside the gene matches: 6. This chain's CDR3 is CSVDSGGADTGELFF. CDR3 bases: TGCAGCGTTGATTCGGGGGGGGCTGACACCGGGGAGCTGTTTTTT.

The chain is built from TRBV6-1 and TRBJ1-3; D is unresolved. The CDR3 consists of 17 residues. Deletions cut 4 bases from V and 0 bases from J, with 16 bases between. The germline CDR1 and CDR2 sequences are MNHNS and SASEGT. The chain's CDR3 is CASSAPSGIFSGNTIYF. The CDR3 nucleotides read TGTGCCAGCAGTGCCCCTTCGGGGATCTTCTCTGGAAACACCATATATTTT.